These 29 T cell receptor beta chains came from one sample sequenced in a study of cytotoxic CD8 clonotypes in ibrutinib-treated CLL. Some clones are missing from TCRdb's copy, which holds only in-frame ones; the method was immunoSEQ multiplex PCR. Among approximately 100,000 clones listed, about 50% were seen once. This material consisted of PBMCs, taken after 24 months of ibrutinib treatment. These receptors came from a human donor with chronic lymphocytic leukemia.

This sequence joins TRBV5-8 and TRBJ1-5; 9 bases line up with TRBD1. This CDR3 has 17 residues. Germline CDR1 is SGHTS and CDR2 is YDEGEE. Trimming removed 3 bases from V and 1 base from J; junction bases left unmatched: 8. CDR3 sequence: CASSSGQGKRSNQPQHF. The CDR3 DNA follows: TGTGCCAGCAGCTCGGGACAGGGAAAGCGAAGCAATCAGCCCCAGCATTTT.

A single count supports this clone. The V call is TRBV2, the J call TRBJ2-1; 7 bases align to TRBD2. Germline-derived CDR1 and CDR2 are SNHLY and FYNNEI. After removal of 8 bases from V and 0 bases from J, the junction contained 7 bases not matched to a gene. The CDR3 has 15 amino acids. CDR3 region: CASLTSESSYNEQFF. Written as DNA, the CDR3 is TGTGCCAGCCTTACTAGCGAAAGCTCCTACAATGAGCAGTTCTTC.

The chain has TRBV27 and TRBJ2-3; the match to TRBD1 covers 7 bases. Germline trimming cut 6 bases from V and 2 bases from J; bases unmatched to any gene: 2. Germline V lookup: CDR1 MNHEY, CDR2 SMNVEV (reference sequence). This CDR3 contains 13 residues. The CDR3 loop reads CASRQGTTDTQYF. CDR3 bases: TGTGCCAGCAGACAGGGGACCACAGATACGCAGTATTTT.

The rearrangement links TRBV14 to TRBJ2-3; D may correspond to TRBD1 or TRBD2 (5 bases each). Trimming removed 1 base from V and 6 bases from J, with 14 bases in between. The germline CDR1 and CDR2 sequences are SGHDN and FVKESK. The CDR3 contains 15 residues. The CDR3 protein is CASSQGYGAGDTQYF. The CDR3, as DNA: TGTGCCAGCAGCCAAGGTTACGGGGCAGGCGATACGCAGTATTTT.

This rearrangement joins TRBV7-3 to TRBJ1-1; TRBD1 might be the D (6 bases). Trimming left V 5 bases short and J 2 bases short, with 9 bases between. Germline V gene lookup returns CDR1 SGHTA and CDR2 FQGTGA. The length of the CDR3 is 13 residues. The CDR3 region has the DNA TGTGCCAGCAGCGAGGGACACAACACTGAAGCTTTCTTT. Its translation is CASSEGHNTEAFF.

The V call is TRBV9, the J call TRBJ2-1; TRBD1 might be the D (6 bases). The CDR3 covers 14 residues. Germline CDR1 SGDLS, CDR2 YYNGEE. V gave up 1 base and J gave up 7 bases, with 12 bases separating them. The CDR3 DNA follows: TGTGCCAGCAGCGTACAGGGGTCCGTGAATGAGCAGTTCTTC. Its translation: CASSVQGSVNEQFF.

The chain links TRBV30 to TRBJ1-5; D is ambiguous. V shed 5 bases and J shed 5 bases, with 13 bases lying between them. The CDR3 is made up of 13 amino acids. Germline lookup yields CDR1 GTSNPN and CDR2 SVGIG (reference sequence). The CDR3 loop reads CAWGVGIDQPQHF. CDR3 coding DNA: TGTGCCTGGGGGGTAGGGATTGATCAGCCCCAGCATTTT.

In its sample, this clone was seen many times. The CDR3 is CASREQGTDTQYF. For the CDR3, the DNA is TGTGCCAGCAGGGAACAGGGGACAGATACGCAGTATTTT. This chain links TRBV28 with TRBJ2-3, with 7 bases aligning to TRBD1. Germline values: CDR1 MDHEN, CDR2 SYDVKM. The CDR3 is 13 amino acids. After removal of 6 bases from V and 3 bases from J, the junction contained 3 bases not matched to a gene.

CDR3 DNA: TGTGCCAGTAGTGGCGGGACCTTCCAAGAGACCCAGTACTTC. It is translated as CASSGGTFQETQYF. This chain joins TRBV19 and TRBJ2-5; a possible D gene is TRBD2 (6 bases). The CDR3 runs to 14 residues. Trimming took 5 bases from V and 1 from J, leaving 11 bases between them. CDR1 is LNHDA and CDR2 is SQIVND in the germline V gene (reference sequence).

V is TRBV7-2 and J is TRBJ2-3; 8 bases match TRBD2. This CDR3 is 16 amino acids long. V was clipped by 5 bases and J by 1 base; unmatched bases: 8. Looked up from germline, CDR1 is SGHTA and CDR2 is FQGNSA. CDR3 sequence: CASSPYTGGGTDTQYF. In DNA, the CDR3 is TGTGCCAGCAGCCCGTATACGGGGGGGGGCACAGATACGCAGTATTTT.

This clone was detected only a few times. The chain uses TRBV2 and TRBJ2-6; D ambiguous. Germline V CDR1 and CDR2: SNHLY, FYNNEI. The CDR3 is 14 amino acids. V dropped 4 bases and J dropped 4 bases, with 8 bases sitting between them. The CDR3 sequence is CASSGDSGANVLTF. In nucleotides, the CDR3 is TGTGCCAGCAGTGGGGATTCGGGGGCCAACGTCCTGACTTTC.

The V and J genes are TRBV6-1 and TRBJ1-1, with D unclear. V was trimmed by 2 bases and J by 7 bases, leaving 8 bases between them. The CDR3 is made up of 12 amino acids. Germline lookup yields CDR1 MNHNS and CDR2 SASEGT. CDR3 amino acids: CASSERVDEAFF. In DNA, the CDR3 is TGTGCCAGCAGTGAAAGGGTAGATGAAGCTTTCTTT.

This clone was recorded a few times. The chain uses TRBV28 and TRBJ2-1, with D hard to call. CDR1 is MDHEN, CDR2 SYDVKM, per germline. The CDR3 length is 14 residues. Trimming stripped 5 bases from V and 9 bases from J, with 17 bases between. The CDR3 DNA follows: TGTGCCAGCAGTACGTCCTCCATGGTGCTTGAGCAGTTCTTC. It specifies CASSTSSMVLEQFF.

The chain carries TRBV7-2 and TRBJ2-3, with TRBD1 matching over 8 bases. The CDR3 is made up of 15 amino acids. Trimming took 1 base from V and 2 from J; bases not matched to a gene: 2. Germline V gives CDR1 SGHTA, CDR2 FQGNSA. The CDR3 protein is CASSLGRGPTDTQYF. CDR3 DNA sequence: TGTGCCAGCAGCTTAGGCAGGGGGCCCACAGATACGCAGTATTTT.

This clone appeared once. The rearrangement joins TRBV7-2 to TRBJ2-3; D perhaps matches TRBD2 (5 bases). CDR1 is SGHTA, CDR2 FQGNSA, per germline. V lost 4 bases, J lost 10 bases, and 15 bases lay in between. CDR3 length: 13 residues. This chain's CDR3 is CASSSLAGRAQYF. DNA of the CDR3: TGTGCCAGCAGCTCCCTAGCCGGGCGTGCGCAGTATTTT. The complete variable domain, with remaining parts taken from reference TRBV7-2 and TRBJ2-3, reads GAGVSQSPSNKVTEKGKDVELRCDPISGHTALYWYRQSLGQGLEFLIYFQGNSAPDKSGLPSDRFSAERTGGSVSTLTIQRTQQEDSAVYLCASSSLAGRAQYFGPGTRLTVL.

The chain carries TRBV27 and TRBJ2-1; 9 nucleotides match TRBD2. The CDR3 consists of 17 residues. CDR1 MNHEY and CDR2 SMNVEV come from the germline V gene (reference sequence). Trimming cost V 1 base and J 7 bases; bases outside gene matches: 11. The CDR3 coding sequence is TGTGCCAGCAGTTTATTTGGGTCGGCGGGGGGGCAGAATGAGCAGTTCTTC. Translated, it gives CASSLFGSAGGQNEQFF.

The gene calls are TRBV30 and TRBJ1-6; D might be TRBD1 (6 bases). The CDR3 has 16 residues. Trimming stripped 1 base from V and 3 bases from J, with 13 bases between. Looked up from germline, CDR1 is GTSNPN and CDR2 is SVGIG (reference sequence). The CDR3 nucleotides are TGTGCCTGGAGTGGAGGGGGGGGAAACTATAATTCACCCCTCCACTTT. Translation gives CAWSGGGGNYNSPLHF.

The chain combines TRBV18 with TRBJ1-3, with D perhaps matching TRBD1 (5 bases). Trimming cost V 1 base and J 0 bases, with 10 bases left between them. The CDR3 is 16 residues long. Germline loops: CDR1 KGHSH, CDR2 LQKENI. The CDR3 region is CASSPRGESSGNTIYF. The CDR3 nucleotides are TGTGCCAGCTCACCACGGGGGGAGAGCTCTGGAAACACCATATATTTT. Variable domain in full (rest from reference TRBV18 and TRBJ1-3): NAGVMQNPRHLVRRRGQEARLRCSPMKGHSHVYWYRQLPEEGLKFMVYLQKENIIDESGMPKERFSAEFPKEGPSILRIQQVVRGDSAAYFCASSPRGESSGNTIYFGEGSWLTVV.

J is TRBJ2-2 and V is TRBV7-9; D remains ambiguous. The CDR3 is made up of 14 amino acids. From germline, CDR1 is SEHNR and CDR2 FQNEAQ (reference sequence). Trimming took 5 bases from V and 4 from J, leaving 11 bases between them. The chain's CDR3 is CASSDRRSTGELFF. DNA for the CDR3: TGTGCCAGCAGCGATAGACGGAGCACCGGGGAGCTGTTTTTT.

This clone was detected a few times. CDR3 DNA sequence: TGTGCCAGCAGCTTAGCCCCCGGGAACGAGCAGTTCTTC. This encodes CASSLAPGNEQFF. The rearrangement uses TRBV7-2 and TRBJ2-1, with TRBD2 as a possible D gene (5 bases). The V end lost 0 bases, the J end lost 10 bases, and 10 bases lay between the germline ends. The CDR3 runs 13 residues. From germline, CDR1 is SGHTA and CDR2 FQGNSA.

V is TRBV7-2 and J is TRBJ2-7; 8 bases are a match to TRBD1. The V gene's germline CDR1 is SGHTA and CDR2 FQGNSA. CDR3 length equals 13 residues. The J segment lost 7 bases and the V segment lost 5 bases, leaving 7 bases of the junction unmatched. This CDR3 reads CASSTGQGGEQYF. CDR3 nucleotides: TGTGCCAGCAGCACCGGACAGGGTGGGGAGCAGTACTTC.

The chain is built from TRBV7-2 and TRBJ1-2; 9 nucleotides match TRBD1. From germline, CDR1 is SGHTA and CDR2 FQGNSA. The CDR3 contains 14 residues. Germline trimming cut 3 bases from V and 4 bases from J; bases unmatched to any gene: 3. The CDR3 protein is CASSFGTGSYGYTF. DNA for the CDR3: TGTGCCAGCAGCTTCGGGACAGGGTCCTATGGCTACACCTTC.

This rearrangement joins TRBV19 to TRBJ1-1; D is possibly TRBD1 (6 bases). The CDR3 consists of 14 residues. The V end lost 5 bases, the J end lost 5 bases, and 15 bases lay between the germline ends. Germline values: CDR1 LNHDA, CDR2 SQIVND (reference sequence). CDR3 region: CASSALTGNTEAFF. The DNA for the CDR3 is TGTGCCAGTAGTGCCCTTACAGGGAATACTGAAGCTTTCTTT. Supplemented by reference TRBV19 and TRBJ1-1, the full variable domain reads DGGITQSPKYLFRKEGQNVTLSCEQNLNHDAMYWYRQDPGQGLRLIYYSQIVNDFQKGDIAEGYSVSREKKESFPLTVTSAQKNPTAFYLCASSALTGNTEAFFGQGTRLTVV.

The rearrangement joins TRBV9 to TRBJ2-5; D perhaps matches TRBD2 (6 bases). Germline V gene data show CDR1 as SGDLS and CDR2 as YYNGEE. The V and J ends lost 1 base and 7 bases respectively, with 11 bases between them. The CDR3 sequence is 13 residues long. Here the CDR3 DNA reads TGTGCCAGCAGCGTAACAACGGAGGGGACCCAGTACTTC. Protein sequence: CASSVTTEGTQYF.

The chain employs TRBV2 and TRBJ1-1; TRBD1 might be the D (6 bases). The ends were cut back, 9 bases at V and 4 bases at J, with 15 bases in the middle. The V gene's germline CDR1 is SNHLY and CDR2 FYNNEI. The CDR3 runs to 13 residues. The DNA for the CDR3 is TGTGCCAGTACCGGGGGGCGGGGCACTGAAGCTTTCTTT. Amino acids: CASTGGRGTEAFF. Looking up the rest from reference TRBV2 and TRBJ1-1 gives the full variable domain: EPEVTQTPSHQVTQMGQEVILRCVPISNHLYFYWYRQILGQKVEFLVSFYNNEISEKSEIFDDQFSVERPDGSNFTLKIRSTKLEDSAMYFCASTGGRGTEAFFGQGTRLTVV.

The chain joins TRBV5-1 to TRBJ2-3; possible D gene TRBD1, 6 bases. Trimming took 7 bases from V and 6 from J, leaving 18 bases between them. CDR3 length: 14 residues. CDR1 is SGHRS, CDR2 YFSETQ, per germline. DNA for the CDR3: TGCGCCAGCGGCGTCCAGAGGGGGAGCGATACGCAGTATTTT. This gives the protein CASGVQRGSDTQYF.

This chain links TRBV11-3 with TRBJ1-6, with 10 bases aligning to TRBD1. The CDR3 loop spans 16 amino acids. V dropped 0 bases and J dropped 10; count of bases not matched to a gene: 6. Germline V CDR1 and CDR2: SGHNT, YENEEA. The CDR3 region is CASSLDGGQGGSPLHF. The CDR3 DNA follows: TGTGCCAGCAGCTTAGATGGAGGACAGGGGGGCTCACCCCTCCACTTT.

V is TRBV5-1 and J is TRBJ1-4, with D perhaps TRBD1 (6 bases). The germline V and J ends were trimmed by 0 bases and 7 bases, with 10 bases remaining between them. CDR1 and CDR2 from the germline V gene are SGHRS and YFSETQ. The CDR3 has 14 residues. The CDR3 sequence: CASSLVEGGEKLFF. CDR3 coding DNA: TGCGCCAGCAGCTTGGTGGAGGGGGGTGAAAAACTGTTTTTT.

This clone was seen only a few times. Other DNA sequences in the sample encode the same CDR3. This chain uses TRBV5-1 with TRBJ1-3, with D possibly matching TRBD1 (6 bases). CDR3 size: 13 residues. From germline, CDR1 is SGHRS and CDR2 YFSETQ. The V end lost 4 bases, the J end lost 1 base, and 6 bases lay between the germline ends. In nucleotides, the CDR3 is TGCGCCAGCAGCACAGGGTCTGGAAACACCATATATTTT. This codes for CASSTGSGNTIYF.